Sequencing of this TCR beta chain was carried out in a study of cytomegalovirus exposure and HLA in healthy donors. The study's findings and limits: By a later analysis, the bulk of CMV-associated TCR beta chains appeared HLA-restricted.

Details on this clone: Its antigen is still unknown.

PCR amplification relied on 60 Vbeta primers (plus 13 Jbeta primers). The repertoire was sequenced with immunoSEQ multiplex PCR; TCRdb's copy has only in-frame clones and lacks some. The data show fewer than 200,000 clones, approximately 80% seen once. The donors comprised healthy bone marrow donors. The study sampled nominally healthy donors, though unrecorded immune exposures were likely. Material for sequencing was PBMCs. This receptor was obtained from a woman aged 45 to 65 in good health and CMV-seronegative.

The CDR3 spells CASSLALTGYTF. As DNA, the CDR3 is TGTGCCAGCAGCTTAGCCCTTACCGGCTACACCTTC. This rearrangement joins TRBV5-6 to TRBJ1-2, with D unclear. The CDR3 consists of 12 residues. Germline loops: CDR1 SGHDT, CDR2 YYEEEE. V was cut by 2 bases and J by 8 bases, with 10 bases left in between.